Sequencing of this T cell receptor beta chain was carried out in a study of control samples from healthy donors and cancer patients. V was pared by 1 base and J by 2 bases, with 6 bases of the junction left unmatched. This CDR3 has 16 amino acids. Looked up from germline, CDR1 is SGHVS and CDR2 is FQNEAQ. The protocol was immunoSEQ multiplex PCR, while the TCRdb copy is restricted to in-frame clones and leaves out a portion. The sample lists about 150,000 clones; roughly 94% were seen once. This receptor was taken from a man between 35 and 55 years old in good health. Specimen: blood. The chain is built from TRBV7-8 and TRBJ1-2; TRBD1 matches at 8 bases. DNA of the CDR3: TGTGCCAGCAGCTTAGTTCAGGGGGCAGTCAACTATGGCTACACCTTC. As protein: CASSLVQGAVNYGYTF.